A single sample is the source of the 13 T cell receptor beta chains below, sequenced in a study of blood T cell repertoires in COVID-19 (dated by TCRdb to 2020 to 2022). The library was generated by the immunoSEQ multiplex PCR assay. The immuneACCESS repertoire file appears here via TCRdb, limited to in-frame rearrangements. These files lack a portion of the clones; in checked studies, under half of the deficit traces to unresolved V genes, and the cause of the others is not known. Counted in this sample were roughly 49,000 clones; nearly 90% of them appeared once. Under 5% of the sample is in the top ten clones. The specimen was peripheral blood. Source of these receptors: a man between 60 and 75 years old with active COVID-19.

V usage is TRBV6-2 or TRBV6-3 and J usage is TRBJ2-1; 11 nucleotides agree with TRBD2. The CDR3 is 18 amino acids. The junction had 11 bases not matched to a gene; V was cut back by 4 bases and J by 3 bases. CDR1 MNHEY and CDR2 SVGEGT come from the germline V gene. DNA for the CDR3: TGTGCCAGCAGTTCTAGCGGGAGGAGGATCGTTGGCTACAATGAGCAGTTCTTC. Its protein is CASSSSGRRIVGYNEQFF.

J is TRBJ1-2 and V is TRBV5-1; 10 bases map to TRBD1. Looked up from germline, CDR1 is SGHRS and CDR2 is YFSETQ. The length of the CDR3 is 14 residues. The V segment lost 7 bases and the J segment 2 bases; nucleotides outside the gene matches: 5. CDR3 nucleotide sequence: TGCGCCAGCTCTGACAGGGGGCGAAACTATGGCTACACCTTC. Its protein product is CASSDRGRNYGYTF.

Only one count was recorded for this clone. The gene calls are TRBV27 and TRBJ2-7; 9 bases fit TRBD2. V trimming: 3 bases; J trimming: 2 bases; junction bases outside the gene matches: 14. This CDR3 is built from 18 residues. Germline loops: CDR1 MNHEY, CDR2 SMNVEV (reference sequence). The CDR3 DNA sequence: TGTGCCAGCAGTTTCAGTTTAGCGGGAGACAGGTATCCCTACGAGCAGTACTTC. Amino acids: CASSFSLAGDRYPYEQYF.

CDR3 protein: CASSSSGGSYEQYF. CDR3 nucleotides: TGTGCCAGCAGCTCTAGCGGTGGCTCCTACGAGCAGTACTTC. This chain connects TRBV7-9 to TRBJ2-7, with 7 nucleotides matching TRBD2. Germline V gene sequence: CDR1 SEHNR, CDR2 FQNEAQ (reference sequence). The CDR3 runs 14 residues. J was trimmed by 0 bases and V by 4 bases; bases with no gene match: 3.

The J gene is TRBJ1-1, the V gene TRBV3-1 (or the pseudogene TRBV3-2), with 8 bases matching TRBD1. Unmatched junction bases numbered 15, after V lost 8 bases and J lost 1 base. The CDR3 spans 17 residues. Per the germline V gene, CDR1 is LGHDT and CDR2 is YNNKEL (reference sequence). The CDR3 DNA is TGTGCCAGCGGCCCCCATAAGGCGGACAGGGCGAACACTGAAGCTTTCTTT. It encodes CASGPHKADRANTEAFF.

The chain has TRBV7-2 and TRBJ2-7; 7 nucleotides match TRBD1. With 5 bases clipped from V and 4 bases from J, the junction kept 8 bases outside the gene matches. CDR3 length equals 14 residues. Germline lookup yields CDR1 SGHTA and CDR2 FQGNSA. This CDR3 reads CASSTGQVTYEQYF. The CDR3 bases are TGTGCCAGCAGCACAGGACAGGTCACATACGAGCAGTACTTC.

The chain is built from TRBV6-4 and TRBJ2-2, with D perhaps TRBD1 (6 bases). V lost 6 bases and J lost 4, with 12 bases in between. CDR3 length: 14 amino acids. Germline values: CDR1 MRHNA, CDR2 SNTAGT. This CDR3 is CASRSTGFTGELFF. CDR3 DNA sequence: TGTGCCAGCAGATCAACAGGGTTCACCGGGGAGCTGTTTTTT.

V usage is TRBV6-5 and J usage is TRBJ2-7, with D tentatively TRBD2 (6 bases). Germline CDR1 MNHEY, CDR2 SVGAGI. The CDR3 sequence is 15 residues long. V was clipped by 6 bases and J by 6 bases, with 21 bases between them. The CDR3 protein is CASSYRDSTPLEQYF. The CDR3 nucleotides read TGTGCCAGCAGCTACCGGGACTCAACCCCCCTCGAGCAGTACTTC.

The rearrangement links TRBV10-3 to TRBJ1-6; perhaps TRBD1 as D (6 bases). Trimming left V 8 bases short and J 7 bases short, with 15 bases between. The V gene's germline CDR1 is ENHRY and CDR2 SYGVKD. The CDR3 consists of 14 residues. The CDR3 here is CAISLDRSNSPLHF. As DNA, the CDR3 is TGTGCCATCTCATTGGACAGATCGAATTCACCCCTCCACTTT.

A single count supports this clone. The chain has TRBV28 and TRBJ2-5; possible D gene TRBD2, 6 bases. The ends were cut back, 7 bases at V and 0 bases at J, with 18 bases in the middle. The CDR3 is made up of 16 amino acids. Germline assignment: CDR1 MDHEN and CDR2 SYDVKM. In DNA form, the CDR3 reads TGTGCCAGCAAATTTTTAGCCGGAGGGCACCAAGAGACCCAGTACTTC. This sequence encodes CASKFLAGGHQETQYF.

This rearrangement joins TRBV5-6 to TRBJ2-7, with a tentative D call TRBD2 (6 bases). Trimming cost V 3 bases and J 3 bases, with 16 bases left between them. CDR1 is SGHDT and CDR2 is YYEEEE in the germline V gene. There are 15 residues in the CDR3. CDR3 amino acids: CASSSRDLGDYEQYF. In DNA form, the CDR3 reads TGTGCCAGCAGCTCCCGGGACTTAGGCGACTACGAGCAGTACTTC.

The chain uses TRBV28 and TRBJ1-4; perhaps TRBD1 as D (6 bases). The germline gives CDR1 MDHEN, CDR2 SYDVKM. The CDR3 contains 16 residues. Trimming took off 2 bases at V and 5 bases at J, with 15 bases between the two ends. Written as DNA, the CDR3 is TGTGCCAGCAGTTTAGGGGGCTGGGATGAAAATGAAAAACTGTTTTTT. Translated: CASSLGGWDENEKLFF.

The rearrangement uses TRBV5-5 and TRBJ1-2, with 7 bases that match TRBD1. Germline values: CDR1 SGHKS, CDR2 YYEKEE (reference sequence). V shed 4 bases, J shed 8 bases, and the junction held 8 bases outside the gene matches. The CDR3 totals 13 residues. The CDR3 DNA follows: TGTGCCAGCAGCCCGACAGGGATTAACGGCTACACCTTC. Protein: CASSPTGINGYTF.